Given below is one T cell receptor (beta chain) in context. Its cognate antigen has yet to be identified. No much larger clonotype is one base removed from it; base qualities were not supplied. The data were taken from a study of cytomegalovirus exposure and HLA in healthy donors (dated by TCRdb to 2016 to 2017). About the study as a whole: An earlier analysis of several hundred of the donors reported 276 Gb of sequence data and 100 million to 130 million unique TCR beta sequences from some 180 million T cells. To predict cytomegalovirus infection status, the study combined high-throughput TCR immunosequencing, statistical association of individual TCRs with disease status, and machine learning. A later genetic analysis used genome-wide SNP genotypes for about 65% of the roughly 700 donors, treating that subset as a discovery cohort. Donor age, sex, ethnicity and CMV serostatus were compiled alongside the repertoire data. HLA typing covered class I and class II loci at four-digit resolution. The later analysis used no new phenotypic data to find candidate immune exposures, relying instead on TCR beta sequences and their occurrence across donors. About 300 gigabases of sequencing data and 70 million to 85 million unique TCR sequences were included in an early release covering 500 to 750 HLA-typed donors. Among several hundred genotyped donors of the cohort, an average of around 220,000 unique TCR beta nucleotide sequences was sequenced per donor, of which about 18% were non-productive. An earlier analysis of some 500 of the donors used high-throughput TCR beta sequencing to judge whether each TCR beta V gene segment behaved as functional or pseudogenic. Of the approximately 400 genotyped donors, roughly 80% were placed in the genetic ancestry cluster associated with self-reported Caucasian donors. Typing coverage varied by locus: about 629-640 donors for A, B, C, DRB1 and DQB1; roughly 560 for DQA1; more than 600 for DPA1; approximately 490 for DPB1. All discovery cohort repertoires had been generated on a single sequencing platform. Roughly five DR-DQ haplotypes were treated as single units for association and clustering because of strong linkage in the cohort. The study used immunosequencing to profile the T cell repertoires of 666 subjects and linked those repertoires to cytomegalovirus serostatus. The study aimed to test whether signatures of past pathogen exposure could be identified by cataloging public T cell receptors. A later analysis re-examined previously published TCR beta repertoires from around 670 donors and added high-resolution HLA genotyping to investigate patterns of TCR occurrence. A separate validation cohort of some 130 different subjects was used in addition to the approximately 700-subject first cohort. Study-wide findings and limitations: A few of the identified cytomegalovirus-associated TCR beta chains were confirmed in vitro to be specific for cytomegalovirus antigens. Cytomegalovirus status was reported to be diagnosed by the classifier with high specificity and sensitivity in both the original and validation cohorts. A further reported finding was that TCR beta sequences accurately predicted the HLA-A and HLA-B alleles for most subjects in the first cohort. Only TCR beta chains were sequenced in this cohort, and the absence of alpha or paired-chain data limited detectable features. Compared with the roughly 670-donor mean, donors in an Asian-associated ancestry cluster had fewer N-insertions in productive TCRs, according to a later genetic analysis. Compared with equally common non-associated chains, HLA-associated TCR beta chains in a later analysis were more clonally expanded and had lower generation probabilities. Specific HLA alleles were associated with 16,951 TCR beta sequences at a false discovery rate of 0.05 in a later analysis. In the study, around 150 TCR beta chains were listed as associated with cytomegalovirus. A later analysis found that most CMV-associated TCR beta chains appeared HLA-restricted, with HLA associations seemingly driven largely by CMV exposure. In an earlier analysis of several hundred of the donors, most TCR beta V segments were observed in productive rearrangements about 87% or about 30% of the time, broadly matching IMGT annotations. Assigning TCR associations to individual alleles was difficult when HLA alleles, especially DR and DQ, strongly co-occurred. The presence/absence analyses assumed that sequencing depth was roughly uniform across donors, and that assumption may not be true. Some IMGT-functional V segments, including TRBV6-2 and TRBV6-3, could not be distinguished by the 87-base-pair reads and were therefore excluded. While some public TCRs were present in many individuals, most TCR sequences turned up only very rarely across donors. In a later analysis, TCR association rates were found to vary across HLA loci, with the most associated TCRs seen for DRB1 alleles and the fewest for HLA-C alleles. Because some donors lacked HLA typing at each locus, the association tests relied only on the typed subset. In a later analysis, several top co-occurrence clusters were reported to appear linked to parvovirus B19, influenza, CMV and Epstein-Barr virus. In a later genetic analysis, a missense DCLRE1C variant was associated with V-gene and J-gene trimming of TCR beta chains, and the association was replicated in an independent cohort. A group of highly shared sequence variants was considered likely to be a technical artifact of the sequencing pipeline. CMV serostatus was the only immune exposure information available for the cohort. According to the authors, the approach could potentially be generalized to other disease states and immunological phenotypes. Correlated functional status among segregating V segments might reflect linkage disequilibrium, but an unknown experimental factor could not be ruled out. Roughly 15 rarely observed V segments, including chromosome 9 orphons, were excluded from the earlier analysis of some 590 of the donors because counts were too low.

The cohort comprised fewer than 750 healthy bone marrow donors. All cohort members were sampled while nominally healthy, although unrecorded immune exposures were likely present. The donor tested CMV seropositive and was one of the 289 seropositive cohort members. Each donor provided a peripheral blood sample, and peripheral blood mononuclear cells were used for TCR beta sequencing. The Qiagen DNeasy Blood Extraction Kit was used to extract genomic DNA from the blood cell samples. Trimming at the junction amounts to 7 bases on V and 1 base on J, and the germline ends lie 10 bases apart. The germline V gene (reference sequence) sets CDR1 to LNHDA and CDR2 to SQIVND. The CDR3 spans 13 residues, from the cysteine through the phenylalanine. Only the CDR3 part of the read is kept: 39 bases, read in frame from the first base. Library preparation used the immunoSEQ multiplex PCR assay. For the multiplex PCR, a mixture combining 60 forward primers for TCR Vbeta segments and 13 reverse primers for TCR Jbeta segments was used. Amplification of the CDR3 region of rearranged TCR beta genes was performed with a multiplex PCR assay on genomic DNA. The amplified TCR beta libraries were sequenced on the Illumina HiSeq System as 87-base-pair reads. The authors' pipeline ran thus. A later analysis tallied approximately 87 million unique TCR beta chains across the 600 to 700 repertoires, and roughly 11 million of those chains were shared by two or more donors. Raw reads were error-corrected and collapsed into unique sequences by a nearest-neighbor algorithm in which closely related sequences were merged to remove PCR and sequencing errors. Alignment of CDR3 sequences to IMGT reference sequences was used to assign V, D and J gene segments. For a sequence to be retained, a match of at least six nucleotides was required to both a V gene segment and a J gene segment. Rearrangements were called productive when the CDR3 lacked stop codons and stayed in frame with V and J; all others were non-productive. CDR3 was defined according to IMGT convention as the region running from the second conserved V-encoded cysteine to the conserved J-encoded phenylalanine. Sequences without an unambiguous match to a single V gene segment were excluded from the earlier analysis of 450 to 650 of the donors. In an earlier analysis of some 590 of the donors, a V segment was called functional when productive rearrangements were above 56.7%, and segregating when the standard deviation between donors exceeded 5%. To diagnose cytomegalovirus status from the catalog of TCR beta chain sequences, a statistical classification framework was built. A later analysis assigned V and J genes by comparing TCR nucleotide sequences with IMGT/GENE-DB human TR gene sequences. In a later analysis, CDR3 sequences and most-parsimonious VDJ recombination scenarios were assigned using the TCRdist pipeline. In a later analysis, every TCR beta chain was defined by the combination of its CDR3 amino acid sequence and its V-gene family, and reads without a unique V-gene family were dropped. A later analysis removed roughly 590 highly shared, low-generation-probability nucleotide sequences to deal with suspected cross-contamination and a sequencing artifact. In a later analysis, a clonal expansion index for each public chain was calculated from normalized within-repertoire ranks of inferred template counts. In a later analysis, generation probabilities were computed with a VDJ recombination model fitted to out-of-frame rearrangements, and the resulting probabilities were checked against IGoR. In a later analysis, TCR-TCR, TCR-HLA and TCR-CMV co-occurrence was scored with hypergeometric tests, and a repertoire-size bias correction was applied to TCR pairs. In a later analysis, false discovery rates were estimated by permuting HLA or CMV assignments 20 times. In a later analysis, co-occurring TCRs were grouped using DBSCAN, with TCRdist sequence similarity added in when clustering inside HLA-allele-positive subsets. For co-occurrence clustering, repertoires with fewer than 30,000 or more than 120,000 public chains were excluded, along with four to six repertoires with anomalous nucleotide sharing. Sourced from immuneACCESS, this table was stored by TCRdb with only in-frame sequences that have V and J called. A share of the clones is absent; for the studies checked, an unresolved V gene accounts for under half, and the remainder has no known explanation. V and J calls and clone size are given by that table; D and trimming were obtained from the DNA. Present in this sample are 130,000 to 150,000 clones, about 80% of which were seen just once. The ten most abundant clones make up 2% to 2.5% of the sample.

Sequenced input: PBMCs. This chain joins TRBV19 to TRBJ2-5; a confident D gene designation cannot be given. The source of this sequence is a woman between 18 and 30 years old in good health and CMV-seropositive. The CDR3 reads as follows: CASTSSSQETQYF. Here is the DNA: TGTGCCAGTACGAGCTCTAGCCAAGAGACCCAGTACTTC.